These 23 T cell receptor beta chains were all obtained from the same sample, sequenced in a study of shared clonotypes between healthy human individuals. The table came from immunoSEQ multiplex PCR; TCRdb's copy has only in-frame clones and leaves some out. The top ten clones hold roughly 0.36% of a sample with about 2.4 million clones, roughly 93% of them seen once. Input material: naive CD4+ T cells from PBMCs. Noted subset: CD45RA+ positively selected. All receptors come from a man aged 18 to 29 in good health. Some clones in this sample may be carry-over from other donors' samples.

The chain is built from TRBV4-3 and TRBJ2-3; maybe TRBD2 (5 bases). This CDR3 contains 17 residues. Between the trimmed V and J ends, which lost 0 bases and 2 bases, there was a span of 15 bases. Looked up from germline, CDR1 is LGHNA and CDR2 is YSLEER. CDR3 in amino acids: CASSQDQQPRVTDTQYF. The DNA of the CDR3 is TGCGCCAGCAGCCAAGATCAACAGCCGAGGGTCACAGATACGCAGTATTTT.

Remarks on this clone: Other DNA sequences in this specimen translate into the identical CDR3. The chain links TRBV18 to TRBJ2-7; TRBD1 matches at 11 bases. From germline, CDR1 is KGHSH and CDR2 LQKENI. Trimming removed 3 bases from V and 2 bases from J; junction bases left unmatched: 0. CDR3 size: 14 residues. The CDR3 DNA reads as TGTGCCAGCTCACCGGGACAGGGGGCCTACGAGCAGTACTTC. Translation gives CASSPGQGAYEQYF.

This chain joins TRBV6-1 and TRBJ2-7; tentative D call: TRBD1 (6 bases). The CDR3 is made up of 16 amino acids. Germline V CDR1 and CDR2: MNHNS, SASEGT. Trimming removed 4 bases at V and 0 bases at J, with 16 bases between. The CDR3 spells CASSGVVGTHSYEQYF. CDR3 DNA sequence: TGTGCCAGCAGTGGAGTCGTTGGGACACACTCCTACGAGCAGTACTTC.

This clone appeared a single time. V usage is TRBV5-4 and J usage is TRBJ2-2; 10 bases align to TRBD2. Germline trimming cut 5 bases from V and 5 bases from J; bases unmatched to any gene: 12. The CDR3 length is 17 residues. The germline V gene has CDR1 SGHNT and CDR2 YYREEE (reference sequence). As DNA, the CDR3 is TGTGCCAGCAGACGGACTAGCGGATCCCAGGGGACCGGGGAGCTGTTTTTT. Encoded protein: CASRRTSGSQGTGELFF.

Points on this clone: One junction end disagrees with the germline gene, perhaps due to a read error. CDR3 in amino acids: CASSSRTGDAGTETFF. The CDR3 DNA reads TGTGCCAGCAGCTCCCGGACAGGGGACGCGGGGACTGAAACTTTCTTT. The rearrangement uses TRBV11-2 and TRBJ1-1; TRBD1 agrees at 9 bases. Germline V gene sequence: CDR1 SGHAT, CDR2 FQNNGV. CDR3 size: 16 residues.

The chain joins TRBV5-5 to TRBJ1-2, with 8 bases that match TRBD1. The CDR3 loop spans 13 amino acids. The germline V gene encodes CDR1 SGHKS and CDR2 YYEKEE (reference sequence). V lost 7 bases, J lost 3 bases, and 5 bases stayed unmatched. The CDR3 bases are TGTGCCAGCGACACAGGGGGAGACTATGGCTACACCTTC. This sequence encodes CASDTGGDYGYTF.

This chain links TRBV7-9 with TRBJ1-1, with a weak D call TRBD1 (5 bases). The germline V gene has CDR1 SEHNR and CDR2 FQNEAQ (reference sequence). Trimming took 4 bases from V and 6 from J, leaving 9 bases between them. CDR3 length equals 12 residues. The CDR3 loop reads CASSSRGAEAFF. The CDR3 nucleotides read TGTGCCAGCAGCTCACGGGGGGCTGAAGCTTTCTTT.

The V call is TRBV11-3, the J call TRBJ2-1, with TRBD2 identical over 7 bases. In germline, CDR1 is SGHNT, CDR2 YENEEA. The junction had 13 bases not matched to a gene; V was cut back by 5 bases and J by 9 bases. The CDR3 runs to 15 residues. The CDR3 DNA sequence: TGTGCCAGCAGCCCTAACCGACTAGCCGGGTCTGAGCAGTTCTTC. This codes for CASSPNRLAGSEQFF. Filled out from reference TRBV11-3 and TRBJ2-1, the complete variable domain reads EAGVVQSPRYKIIEKKQPVAFWCNPISGHNTLYWYLQNLGQGPELLIRYENEEAVDDSQLPKDRFSAERLKGVDSTLKIQPAELGDSAVYLCASSPNRLAGSEQFFGPGTRLTVL.

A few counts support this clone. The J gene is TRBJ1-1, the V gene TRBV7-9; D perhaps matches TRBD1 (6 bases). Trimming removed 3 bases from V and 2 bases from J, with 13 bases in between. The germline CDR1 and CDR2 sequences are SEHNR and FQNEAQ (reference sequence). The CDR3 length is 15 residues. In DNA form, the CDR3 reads TGTGCCAGCAGCTTGATTGGACAGATAAACACTGAAGCTTTCTTT. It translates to CASSLIGQINTEAFF.

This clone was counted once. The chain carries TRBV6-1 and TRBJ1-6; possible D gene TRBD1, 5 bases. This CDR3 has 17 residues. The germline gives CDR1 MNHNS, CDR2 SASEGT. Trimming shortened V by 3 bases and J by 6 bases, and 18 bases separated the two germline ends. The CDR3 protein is CASSDPAGGNLNSPLHF. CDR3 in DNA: TGTGCCAGCAGTGATCCGGCCGGGGGGAATCTTAATTCACCCCTCCACTTT.

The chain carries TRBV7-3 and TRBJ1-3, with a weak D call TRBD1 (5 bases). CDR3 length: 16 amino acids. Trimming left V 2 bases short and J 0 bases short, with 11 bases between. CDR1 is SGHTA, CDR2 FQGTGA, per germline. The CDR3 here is CASSLEGLYSGNTIYF. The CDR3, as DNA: TGTGCCAGCAGCTTAGAGGGACTGTACTCTGGAAACACCATATATTTT.

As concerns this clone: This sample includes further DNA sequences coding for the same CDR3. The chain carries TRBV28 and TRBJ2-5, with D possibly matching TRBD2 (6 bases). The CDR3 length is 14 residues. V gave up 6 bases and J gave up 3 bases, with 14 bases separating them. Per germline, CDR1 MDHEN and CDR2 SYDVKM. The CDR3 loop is CASSLVGGKETQYF. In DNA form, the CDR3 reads TGTGCCAGCAGCTTAGTCGGGGGAAAAGAGACCCAGTACTTC.

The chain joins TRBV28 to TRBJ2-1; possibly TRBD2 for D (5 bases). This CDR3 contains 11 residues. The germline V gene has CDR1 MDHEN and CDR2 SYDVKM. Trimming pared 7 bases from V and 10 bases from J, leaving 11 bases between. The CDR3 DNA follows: TGTGCCAGCACCAACGGACTGGAGCAGTTCTTC. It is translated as CASTNGLEQFF. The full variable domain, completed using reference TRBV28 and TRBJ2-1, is DVKVTQSSRYLVKRTGEKVFLECVQDMDHENMFWYRQDPGLGLRLIYFSYDVKMKEKGDIPEGYSVSREKKERFSLILESASTNQTSMYLCASTNGLEQFFGPGTRLTVL.

CDR3 nucleotides: TGTGCCAGCAAAAAGGAATCAGGCCTAGGGAACTATGGCTACACCTTC. It codes for CASKKESGLGNYGYTF. The chain combines TRBV2 with TRBJ1-2; D not resolved. Germline V CDR1 and CDR2: SNHLY, FYNNEI. CDR3 length: 16 residues. V was clipped by 7 bases and J by 2 bases, with 20 bases between them. Variable domain in full (rest from reference TRBV2 and TRBJ1-2): EPEVTQTPSHQVTQMGQEVILRCVPISNHLYFYWYRQILGQKVEFLVSFYNNEISEKSEIFDDQFSVERPDGSNFTLKIRSTKLEDSAMYFCASKKESGLGNYGYTFGSGTRLTVV.

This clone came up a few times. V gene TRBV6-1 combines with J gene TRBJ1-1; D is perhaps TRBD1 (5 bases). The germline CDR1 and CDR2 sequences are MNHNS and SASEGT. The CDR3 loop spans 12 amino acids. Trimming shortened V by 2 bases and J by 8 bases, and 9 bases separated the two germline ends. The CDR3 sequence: CASSESTGEAFF. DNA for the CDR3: TGTGCCAGCAGTGAAAGTACAGGCGAAGCTTTCTTT.

CDR3 nucleotides: TGTGCCAGTAGTGGGACAGGGCAAATGGGCGAGCAGTACTTC. Its translation is CASSGTGQMGEQYF. V usage is TRBV19 and J usage is TRBJ2-7; 9 bases agree with TRBD1. Germline V gene lookup returns CDR1 LNHDA and CDR2 SQIVND (reference sequence). J was trimmed by 6 bases and V by 5 bases; bases with no gene match: 8. This CDR3 contains 14 residues.

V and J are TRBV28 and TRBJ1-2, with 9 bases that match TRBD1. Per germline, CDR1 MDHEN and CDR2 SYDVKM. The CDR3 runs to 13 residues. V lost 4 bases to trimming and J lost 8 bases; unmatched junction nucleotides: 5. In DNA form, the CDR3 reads TGTGCCAGCAGTTCGGGACAGGGAAAAGGCTACACCTTC. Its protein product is CASSSGQGKGYTF.

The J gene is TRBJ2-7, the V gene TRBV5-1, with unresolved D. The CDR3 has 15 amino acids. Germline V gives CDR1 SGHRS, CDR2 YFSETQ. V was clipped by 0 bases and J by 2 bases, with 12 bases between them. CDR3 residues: CASSLAGSPTYEQYF. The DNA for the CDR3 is TGCGCCAGCAGCTTGGCTGGCAGCCCTACCTACGAGCAGTACTTC.

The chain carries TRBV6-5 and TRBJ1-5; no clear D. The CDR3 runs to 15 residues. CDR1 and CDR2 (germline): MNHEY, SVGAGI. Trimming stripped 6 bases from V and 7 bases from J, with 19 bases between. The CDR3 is CASRPLRGPGQPQHF. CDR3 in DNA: TGTGCCAGCAGACCTCTCAGAGGACCCGGGCAGCCCCAGCATTTT.

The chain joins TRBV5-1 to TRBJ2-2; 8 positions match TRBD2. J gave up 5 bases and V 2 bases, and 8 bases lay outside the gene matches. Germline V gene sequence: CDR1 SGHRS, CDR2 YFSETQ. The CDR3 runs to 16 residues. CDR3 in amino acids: CASSFLSGRGTGELFF. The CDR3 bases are TGCGCCAGCAGCTTTCTGAGCGGGAGAGGTACCGGGGAGCTGTTTTTT.

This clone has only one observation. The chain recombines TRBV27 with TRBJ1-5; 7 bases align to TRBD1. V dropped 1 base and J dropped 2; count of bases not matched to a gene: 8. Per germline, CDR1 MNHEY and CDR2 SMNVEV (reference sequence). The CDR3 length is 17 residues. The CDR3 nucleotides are TGTGCCAGCAGTTTATTGGGCAGGGGGTCGGGCAATCAGCCCCAGCATTTT. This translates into CASSLLGRGSGNQPQHF.

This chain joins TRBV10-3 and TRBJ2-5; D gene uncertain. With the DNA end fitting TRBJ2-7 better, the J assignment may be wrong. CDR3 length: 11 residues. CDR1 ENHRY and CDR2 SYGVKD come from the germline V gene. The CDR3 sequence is CAITRTYEQYF. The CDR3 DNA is TGTGCCATCACCAGGACCTACGAGCAGTACTTC.

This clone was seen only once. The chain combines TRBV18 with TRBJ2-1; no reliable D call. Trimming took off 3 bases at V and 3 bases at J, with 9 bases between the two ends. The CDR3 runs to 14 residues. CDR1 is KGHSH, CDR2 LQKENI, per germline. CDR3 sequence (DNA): TGTGCCAGCTCACCTGTGAGGAGCTACAATGAGCAGTTCTTC. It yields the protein CASSPVRSYNEQFF.